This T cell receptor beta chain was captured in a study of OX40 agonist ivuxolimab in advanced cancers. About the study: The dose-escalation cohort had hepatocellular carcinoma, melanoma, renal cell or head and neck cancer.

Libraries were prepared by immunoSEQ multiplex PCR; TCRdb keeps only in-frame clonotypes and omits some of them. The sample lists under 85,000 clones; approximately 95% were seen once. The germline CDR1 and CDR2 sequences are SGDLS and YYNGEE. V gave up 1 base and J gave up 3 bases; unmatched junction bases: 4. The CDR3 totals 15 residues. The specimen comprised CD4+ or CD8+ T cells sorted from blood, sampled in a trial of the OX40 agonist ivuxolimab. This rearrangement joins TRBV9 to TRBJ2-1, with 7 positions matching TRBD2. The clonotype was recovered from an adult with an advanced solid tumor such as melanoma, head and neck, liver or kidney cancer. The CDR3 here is CASSVSGTVYNEQFF. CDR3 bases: TGTGCCAGCAGCGTAAGCGGGACGGTCTACAATGAGCAGTTCTTC. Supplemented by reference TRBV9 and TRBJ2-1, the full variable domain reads DSGVTQTPKHLITATGQRVTLRCSPRSGDLSVYWYQQSLDQGLQFLIQYYNGEERAKGNILERFSAQQFPDLHSELNLSSLELGDSALYFCASSVSGTVYNEQFFGPGTRLTVL.